These 14 T cell receptor beta chains originate from one sample sequenced in a study of T cells after yellow fever vaccination. TCRdb re-called the 5' RACE reads with MiXCR, one entry per CDR3 protein. This sample has about 350,000 distinct CDR3 sequences, with around 12% found just once. The sequences come from CD4+ T cells sorted from PBMCs, collected 15 days after the yellow fever booster vaccination. The receptor source for this set is a young man who received the YFV17D yellow fever vaccine.

CDR3 DNA sequence: TGTGCCAGCAGCTACCCCCCGGGGGGGGCATTGCGTGAGCAGTTCTTC. Its protein is CASSYPPGGALREQFF. The V gene is TRBV5-4, the J gene TRBJ2-1, with TRBD2 matching over 8 bases. Trimming at V came to 3 bases and at J to 9 bases, leaving 14 bases not matched to a gene. Germline CDR1 is SGHNT and CDR2 is YYREEE (reference sequence). CDR3 size: 16 residues.

This chain joins TRBV4-3 and TRBJ2-7; D is perhaps TRBD2 (5 bases). CDR1 and CDR2 (germline): LGHNA, YSLEER. The CDR3 is made up of 15 amino acids. Trimming took off 1 base at V and 4 bases at J, with 14 bases between the two ends. Written as DNA, the CDR3 is TGCGCCAGCAGCCAAGGAGCGGCCAGCGCGTACGAGCAGTACTTC. This codes for CASSQGAASAYEQYF.

The table lists this clonotype with a few counts. V and J are TRBV14 and TRBJ2-2; D perhaps matches TRBD2 (7 bases). CDR1 is SGHDN and CDR2 is FVKESK in the germline V gene. V lost 8 bases, J lost 6 bases, and 25 bases lay in between. The CDR3 has 17 residues. Here the CDR3 reads CASSRGGGTVYAGELFF. The CDR3 DNA follows: TGTGCCAGCTCCCGAGGGGGGGGAACAGTGTACGCCGGGGAGCTGTTTTTT.

This clonotype was counted ten times or more. The V and J genes are TRBV6-6 and TRBJ1-3; D uncertain. Germline V gene data show CDR1 as MNHNY and CDR2 as SVGAGI (reference sequence). V lost 10 bases and J lost 0, with 4 bases in between. This CDR3 has 11 amino acids. The CDR3 reads CATSSGNTIYF. The CDR3, as DNA: TGTGCCACAAGCTCTGGAAACACCATATATTTT.

This clonotype was seen ten or more times. The V and J genes are TRBV12-3 or TRBV12-4 and TRBJ1-6, with 8 bases fitting TRBD1. V dropped 7 bases and J dropped 8; count of bases not matched to a gene: 7. The CDR3 runs 14 residues. CDR3 sequence: CASTIDRGHSPLHF. CDR3 nucleotides: TGTGCCAGCACCATCGACAGGGGTCATTCACCCCTCCACTTT.

This clonotype was detected only a few times. The chain recombines TRBV3-1 with TRBJ2-4; D is possibly TRBD1 (7 bases). The CDR3 runs 19 residues. CDR1 and CDR2 (germline): LGHDT, YNNKEL (reference sequence). The V end was cut by 3 bases, the J end by 7 bases, with 28 bases between. The DNA for the CDR3 is TGTGCCAGCAGCCAGCGAAGGGAGATGACAGGGAGGAGGGTTAACATTCAGTACTTC. As protein: CASSQRREMTGRRVNIQYF.

This clonotype has a handful of counts. The J gene is TRBJ1-2, the V gene TRBV5-5; D is unresolved. The CDR3 consists of 12 residues. Trimming cost V 1 base and J 4 bases, with 5 bases left between them. Germline CDR1 is SGHKS and CDR2 is YYEKEE (reference sequence). The CDR3: CASSLNGYGYTF. DNA for the CDR3: TGTGCCAGCAGCTTGAATGGCTATGGCTACACCTTC.

The chain uses TRBV20-1 and TRBJ2-4; 11 nucleotides line up with TRBD2. The CDR3 loop spans 17 amino acids. Unmatched junction bases numbered 8, after V lost 3 bases and J lost 1 base. The germline V gene encodes CDR1 DFQATT and CDR2 SNEGSKA (reference sequence). The chain's CDR3 is CSASSISSGGAKNIQYF. The CDR3 bases are TGCAGTGCTAGCTCCATCTCTAGCGGGGGGGCCAAAAACATTCAGTACTTC.

The chain employs TRBV6-1 and TRBJ2-1, with D possibly TRBD1 on 6 matching bases. The V gene lost 4 bases and the J gene lost 2 bases, with 9 bases spanning the gap. The CDR3 length is 14 residues. Per germline, CDR1 MNHNS and CDR2 SASEGT. The CDR3, as DNA: TGTGCCAGCAGTGCCCGGGACACCTACAATGAGCAGTTCTTC. Encoded protein: CASSARDTYNEQFF.

A few counts support this clonotype. J is TRBJ2-5 and V is TRBV29-1, with D hard to call. Trimming shortened V by 4 bases and J by 2 bases, and 8 bases separated the two germline ends. Germline V gene data show CDR1 as SQVTM and CDR2 as ANQGSEA. There are 12 residues in the CDR3. The CDR3 loop is CSVGGLQETQYF. The DNA of the CDR3 is TGCAGCGTTGGCGGCTTACAAGAGACCCAGTACTTC.

This chain joins TRBV7-2 and TRBJ1-2; 8 nucleotides align to TRBD1. Trimming removed 2 bases from V and 3 bases from J; junction bases left unmatched: 8. The CDR3 has 16 amino acids. Germline V gene data show CDR1 as SGHTA and CDR2 as FQGNSA. The CDR3 region is CASSLIRGQEYYGYTF. The CDR3 coding sequence is TGTGCCAGCAGCTTAATACGGGGACAGGAGTACTATGGCTACACCTTC.

The chain is built from TRBV4-2 and TRBJ1-6, with TRBD1 identical over 8 bases. V trimming: 0 bases; J trimming: 7 bases; junction bases outside the gene matches: 2. Germline V gene lookup returns CDR1 LGHNA and CDR2 YNFKEQ. This CDR3 is 15 amino acids long. CDR3 in DNA: TGTGCCAGCAGCCAAGATCGGGACAGGAATTCACCCCTCCACTTT. This codes for CASSQDRDRNSPLHF.

The sample holds many counts of this clonotype. DNA for the CDR3: TGTGCCAGCAGCTTAGGAGATAACTATGGCTACACCTTC. This codes for CASSLGDNYGYTF. The chain combines TRBV7-8 with TRBJ1-2, with no clear D. This CDR3 spans 13 amino acids. The germline CDR1 and CDR2 sequences are SGHVS and FQNEAQ. V shed 1 base and J shed 1 base, with 4 bases lying between them.

The rearrangement joins TRBV20-1 to TRBJ2-2, with D possibly matching TRBD2 (6 bases). V lost 3 bases and J lost 5, with 16 bases in between. This CDR3 is built from 15 residues. Germline CDR1 DFQATT, CDR2 SNEGSKA (reference sequence). This CDR3 is CSARGWDFPTGELFF. CDR3 DNA: TGCAGTGCTAGGGGCTGGGACTTCCCGACCGGGGAGCTGTTTTTT.